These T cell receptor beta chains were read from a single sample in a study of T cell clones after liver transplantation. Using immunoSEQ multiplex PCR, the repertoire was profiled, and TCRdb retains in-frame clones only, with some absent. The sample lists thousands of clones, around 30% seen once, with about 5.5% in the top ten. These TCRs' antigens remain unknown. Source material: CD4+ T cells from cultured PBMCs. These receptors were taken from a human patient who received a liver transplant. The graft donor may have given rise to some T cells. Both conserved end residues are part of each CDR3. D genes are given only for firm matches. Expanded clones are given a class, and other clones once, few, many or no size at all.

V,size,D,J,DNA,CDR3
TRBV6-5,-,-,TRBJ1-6,TGTGCCAGCAGTTACTCGCCAGGGTCTGGATCACCCCTCCACTTT,CASSYSPGSGSPLHF
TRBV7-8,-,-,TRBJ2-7,TGTGCCAGCAGCCCCGCCTACGAGCAGTACTTC,CASSPAYEQYF
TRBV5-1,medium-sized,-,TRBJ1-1,TGCGCCAGCAGCTTGATCGTAGGGCAGGACACTGAAGCTTTCTTT,CASSLIVGQDTEAFF
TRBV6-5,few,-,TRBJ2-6,TGTGCCAGCAGTTACGATTCGACTGGGGCCAACGTCCTGACTTTC,CASSYDSTGANVLTF
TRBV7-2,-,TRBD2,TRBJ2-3,TGTGCCAGCAGCTTGATGGGAGGGCCATCAGATACGCAGTATTTT,CASSLMGGPSDTQYF
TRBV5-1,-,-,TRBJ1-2,TGCGCCAGCAGCTTAGAAACTTCCTCCCTCTATGGTTACACCTTC,CASSLETSSLYGYTF
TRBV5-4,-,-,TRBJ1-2,TGTGCCAGCAGCTGGCGGGGACGGGGAGCTTATGGCTACACCTTC,CASSWRGRGAYGYTF
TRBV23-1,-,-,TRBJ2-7,TGCGCCAGCAGTTCACATGTGCCCTATGTAACCTACGAGCAGTACTTC,CASSSHVPYVTYEQYF
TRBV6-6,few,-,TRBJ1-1,TGTGCCAGCAGTTACTTAGCAGGGAAGGCTTTCTTT,CASSYLAGKAFF
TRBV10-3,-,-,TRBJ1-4,TGTGCCATCAGTGATACGTCGGAAAAACTGTTTTTT,CAISDTSEKLFF
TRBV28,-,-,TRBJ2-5,TGTGCCAGCAGTTTATTCGGGATCGACAGTCAAGAGACCCAGTACTTC,CASSLFGIDSQETQYF
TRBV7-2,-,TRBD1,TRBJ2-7,TGTGCCAGCAGCTTCACAGGGGGCCCGAATTCCTACGAGCAGTACTTC,CASSFTGGPNSYEQYF
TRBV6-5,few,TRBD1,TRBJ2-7,TGTGCCAGCATGGGACAGGGGCCCTACGAGCAGTACTTC,CASMGQGPYEQYF
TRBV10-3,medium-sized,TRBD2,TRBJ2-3,TGTGCCATCGCCCGGGACAGCGGGAGGGCAAATACGCAGTATTTT,CAIARDSGRANTQYF
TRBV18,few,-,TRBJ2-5,TGTGCCAGCTCACCACCGTGGACTCAAGAGACCCAGTACTTC,CASSPPWTQETQYF
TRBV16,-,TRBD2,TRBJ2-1,TGTGCCAGCAGCCCCGGGACTAGCGGGAGGGTCCGGTTCTTC,CASSPGTSGRVRFF
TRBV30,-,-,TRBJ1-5,TGTGCCTGGAGTAGGGGCGATAGCAATCAGCCCCAGCATTTT,CAWSRGDSNQPQHF
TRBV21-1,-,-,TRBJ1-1,TGTGCCAGCAGTCCCTCCGTAGCCACAATTCGCACTGAAGCTTTCTTT,CASSPSVATIRTEAFF
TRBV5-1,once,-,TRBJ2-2,TGCGCCAGCAGCTCTCAACAGGCAGGGGCGTTCTCCGGGGAGCTGTTTTTT,CASSSQQAGAFSGELFF
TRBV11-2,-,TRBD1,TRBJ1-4,TGTGCCAGCAGCTTAGATCAGGGGGGTGAAAAACTGTTTTTT,CASSLDQGGEKLFF
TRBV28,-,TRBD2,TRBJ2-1,TGTGCCAGTCAAGGGGCGGGAGGGACCTACAATGAGCAGTTCTTC,CASQGAGGTYNEQFF
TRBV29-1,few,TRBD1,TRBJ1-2,TGCAGCGTTGGGTTTCCAGGGGGCGCCTATGGCTACACCTTC,CSVGFPGGAYGYTF
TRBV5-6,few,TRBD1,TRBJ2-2,TGTGCCAGCAGCTGCGACAGGGGGCTAGCTGGGGAGCTGTTTTTT,CASSCDRGLAGELFF
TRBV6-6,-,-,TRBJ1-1,TGTGCCAGCACCCGAACAGGGAGTCCGAACACTGAAGCTTTCTTT,CASTRTGSPNTEAFF
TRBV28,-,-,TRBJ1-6,TGTGCCAGCAGGGTCGGGCCGAATAATTCACCCCTCCACTTT,CASRVGPNNSPLHF
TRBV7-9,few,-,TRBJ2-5,TGTGCCAGCAGCTCGGGGGAGACCCAGTACTTC,CASSSGETQYF
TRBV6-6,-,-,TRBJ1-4,TGTGCCAGCAGTTACTCGGGGATGACTAATGAAAAACTGTTTTTT,CASSYSGMTNEKLFF
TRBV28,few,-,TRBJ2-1,TGTGCCAGCAGTTACCGCAATGAGCAGTTCTTC,CASSYRNEQFF
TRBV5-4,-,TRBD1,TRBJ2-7,TGTGCCAGCAGCCCACTCTGGACAGGTCGCTACGAGCAGTACTTC,CASSPLWTGRYEQYF
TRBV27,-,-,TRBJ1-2,TGTGCCAGCAGACAGACCCTAGGATATGGCTACACCTTC,CASRQTLGYGYTF
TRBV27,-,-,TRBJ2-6,TGTGCCAGCAGTTTACACAGGACCATCACCTCTGGGGCCAACGTCCTGGCTTTC,CASSLHRTITSGANVLAF
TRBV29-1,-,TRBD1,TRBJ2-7,TGCAGCGTAGGACAGGGGGCGAACGAGCAGTACTTC,CSVGQGANEQYF
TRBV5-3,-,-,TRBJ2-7,TGTGCCAGCAGCTTCGGGGGTCGGCGGGAGCAGTACTTC,CASSFGGRREQYF
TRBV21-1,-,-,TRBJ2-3,TGTGCCAGCAGGTTGACATTGGCTACAGTCATGCAAGATACGCAGTATTTT,CASRLTLATVMQDTQYF
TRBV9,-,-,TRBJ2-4,TGTGCCAGCAGCGCCTGGGGACTCGAGGACGACATTCAGTACTTC,CASSAWGLEDDIQYF
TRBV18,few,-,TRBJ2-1,TGTGCCAGCTCACCTCTCCGGGGGATAGGTACAATCGATGAGCAGTTCTTC,CASSPLRGIGTIDEQFF
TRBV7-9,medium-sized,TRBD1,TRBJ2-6,TGTGCCATCCAGGGGGCGGAGGGGGCCAACGTCCTGACTTTC,CAIQGAEGANVLTF
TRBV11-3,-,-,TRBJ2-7,TGTGCCAGCAGACGGAGGGGCGAGCAGTACTTC,CASRRRGEQYF
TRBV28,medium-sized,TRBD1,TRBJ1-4,TGTGCCAGCAGTTTCCTAGGGACAGGGAATGAAAAACTGTTTTTT,CASSFLGTGNEKLFF
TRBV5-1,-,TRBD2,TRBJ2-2,TGCGCCAGCAGCTCGGGACTAGTCCCGGCCACCGGGGAGCTGTTTTTT,CASSSGLVPATGELFF
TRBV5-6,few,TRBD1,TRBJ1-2,TGTGCCAGCGGTCGGGACAGGGTGAACTATGGCTACACCTTC,CASGRDRVNYGYTF
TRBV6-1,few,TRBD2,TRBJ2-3,TGTGCCAGCATGTTTAGCGGGACGGGTACGCAGTATTTT,CASMFSGTGTQYF
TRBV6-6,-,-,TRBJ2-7,TGTGCCAGCAGTTACTCGAATAGACCCAACAGCGAGCAGTACTTC,CASSYSNRPNSEQYF
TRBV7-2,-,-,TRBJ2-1,TGTGCCAGCAGCTTAGCGCCCAGCTCCTACAATGAGCAGTTCTTC,CASSLAPSSYNEQFF
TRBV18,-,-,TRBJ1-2,TGTGCCAGCTCCCCCGGGGGACTGGGCTATGGCTACACCTTC,CASSPGGLGYGYTF
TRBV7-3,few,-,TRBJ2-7,TGTGCCAGCAGCTCCCAGGTCCCCTACGAGCAGTACTTC,CASSSQVPYEQYF
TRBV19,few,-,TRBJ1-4,TGTGCCAGTAGCGGACAGAGAGAAAAACTGTTTTTT,CASSGQREKLFF
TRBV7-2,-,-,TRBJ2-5,TGTGCCAGCAGCTTGGGATGGAGAGAGACCCAGTACTTC,CASSLGWRETQYF
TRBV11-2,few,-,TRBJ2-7,TGTGCCAGCAGCTCAGGGATGAGAGCCTACGAGCAGTACTTC,CASSSGMRAYEQYF
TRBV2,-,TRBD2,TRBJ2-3,TGTGCCAGCAGTGTTATAGCGGGAGGGCGCACAGATACGCAGTATTTT,CASSVIAGGRTDTQYF
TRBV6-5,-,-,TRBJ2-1,TGTGCCAGCAGTCTGAGCTACAATGAGCAGTTCTTC,CASSLSYNEQFF
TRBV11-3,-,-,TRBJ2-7,TGTGCCAGCAGCTTAGGGTCACCCTCAAGCGAGCAGTACTTC,CASSLGSPSSEQYF
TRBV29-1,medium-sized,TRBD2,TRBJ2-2,TGCAGCGTTGCGAGCGGGAGTTTCACCGGGGAGCTGTTTTTT,CSVASGSFTGELFF
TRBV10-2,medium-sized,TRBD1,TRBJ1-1,TGCGCCAGCGGTCACAGGGGCGGGGGCACTGAAGCTTTCTTT,CASGHRGGGTEAFF
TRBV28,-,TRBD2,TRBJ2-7,TGTGCCAGCAGTCCTCCGGGCGGGAGGGCCCACGAGCAGTACTTC,CASSPPGGRAHEQYF
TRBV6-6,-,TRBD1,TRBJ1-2,TGTGCCAGCAGTCAACCGGGACAGACTAACTATGGCTACACCTTC,CASSQPGQTNYGYTF
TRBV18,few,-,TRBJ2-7,TGTGCCAGCTCACCAGGGACTTTAAGCCACGAGCAGTACTTC,CASSPGTLSHEQYF